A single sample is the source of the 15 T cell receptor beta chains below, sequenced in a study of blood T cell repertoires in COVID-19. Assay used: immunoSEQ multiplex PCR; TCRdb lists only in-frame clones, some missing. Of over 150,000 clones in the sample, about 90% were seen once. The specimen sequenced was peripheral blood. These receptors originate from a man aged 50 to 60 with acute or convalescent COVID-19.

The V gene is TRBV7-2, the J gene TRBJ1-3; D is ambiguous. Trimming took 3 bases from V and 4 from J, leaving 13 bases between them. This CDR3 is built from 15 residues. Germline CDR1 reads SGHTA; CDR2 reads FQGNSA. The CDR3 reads CASSFLRGSGNTIYF. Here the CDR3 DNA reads TGTGCCAGCAGCTTTCTCCGAGGGTCGGGAAACACCATATATTTT. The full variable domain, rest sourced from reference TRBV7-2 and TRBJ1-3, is GAGVSQSPSNKVTEKGKDVELRCDPISGHTALYWYRQSLGQGLEFLIYFQGNSAPDKSGLPSDRFSAERTGGSVSTLTIQRTQQEDSAVYLCASSFLRGSGNTIYFGEGSWLTVV.

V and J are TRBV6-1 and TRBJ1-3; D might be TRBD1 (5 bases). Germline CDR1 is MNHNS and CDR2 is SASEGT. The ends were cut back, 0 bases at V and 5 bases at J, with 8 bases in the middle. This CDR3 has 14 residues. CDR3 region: CASSEAPGRNTIYF. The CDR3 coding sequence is TGTGCCAGCAGTGAAGCGCCAGGGAGAAACACCATATATTTT.

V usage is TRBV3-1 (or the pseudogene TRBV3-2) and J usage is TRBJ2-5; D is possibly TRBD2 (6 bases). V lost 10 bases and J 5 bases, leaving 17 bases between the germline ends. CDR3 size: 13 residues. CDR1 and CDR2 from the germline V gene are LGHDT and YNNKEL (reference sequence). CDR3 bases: TGTGCCAAGCAGAGGGGTGGGAGGGAGACCCAGTACTTC. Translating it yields CAKQRGGRETQYF.

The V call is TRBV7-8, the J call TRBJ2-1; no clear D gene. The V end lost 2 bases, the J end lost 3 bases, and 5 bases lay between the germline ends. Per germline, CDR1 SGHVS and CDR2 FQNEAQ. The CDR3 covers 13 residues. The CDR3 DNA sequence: TGTGCCAGCAGCTTAAACAGCTACAATGAGCAGTTCTTC. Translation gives CASSLNSYNEQFF.

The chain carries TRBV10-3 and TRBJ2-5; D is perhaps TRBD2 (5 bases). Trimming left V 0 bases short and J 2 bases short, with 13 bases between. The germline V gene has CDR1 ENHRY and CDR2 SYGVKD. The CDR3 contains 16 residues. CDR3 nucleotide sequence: TGTGCCATCAGTGAGTCCCACAGCCCGGGGCAAGAGACCCAGTACTTC. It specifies CAISESHSPGQETQYF.

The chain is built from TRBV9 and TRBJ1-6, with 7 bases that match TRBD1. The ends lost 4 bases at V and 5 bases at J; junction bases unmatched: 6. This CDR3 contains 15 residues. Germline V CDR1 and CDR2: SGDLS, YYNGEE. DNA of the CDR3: TGTGCCAGCAGCTATTGGACAGGAGATAATTCACCCCTCCACTTT. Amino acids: CASSYWTGDNSPLHF.

The DNA for the CDR3 is TGTGCCAGCAGCATCCAGACAGGAGACTCTGGAAACACCATATATTTT. Amino acids: CASSIQTGDSGNTIYF. V is TRBV7-2 and J is TRBJ1-3, with TRBD1 as a possible D gene (6 bases). The CDR3 consists of 16 residues. Germline-derived CDR1 and CDR2 are SGHTA and FQGNSA. V was trimmed by 5 bases and J by 0 bases, leaving 14 bases between them.

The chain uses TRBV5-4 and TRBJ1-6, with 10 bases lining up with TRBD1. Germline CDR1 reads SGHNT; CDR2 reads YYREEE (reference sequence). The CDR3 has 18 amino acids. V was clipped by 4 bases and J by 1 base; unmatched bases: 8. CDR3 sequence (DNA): TGTGCCAGCAGCCCTGGACAGGGGGTAGGATCCTATAATTCACCCCTCCACTTT. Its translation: CASSPGQGVGSYNSPLHF.

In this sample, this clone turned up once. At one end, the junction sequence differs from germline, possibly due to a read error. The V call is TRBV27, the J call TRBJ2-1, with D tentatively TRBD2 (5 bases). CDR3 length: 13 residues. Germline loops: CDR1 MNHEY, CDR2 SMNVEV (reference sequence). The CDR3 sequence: CASRPVRSDRDIF. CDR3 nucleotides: TGTGCCAGCAGGCCAGTTAGATCTGATCGGGATATCTTC.

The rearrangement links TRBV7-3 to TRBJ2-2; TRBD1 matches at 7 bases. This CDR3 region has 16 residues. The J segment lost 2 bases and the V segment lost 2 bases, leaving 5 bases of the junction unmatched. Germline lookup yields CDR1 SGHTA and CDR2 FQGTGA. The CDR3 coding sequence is TGTGCCAGCAGCTTATTAGGGACAGCTAACACCGGGGAGCTGTTTTTT. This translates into CASSLLGTANTGELFF.

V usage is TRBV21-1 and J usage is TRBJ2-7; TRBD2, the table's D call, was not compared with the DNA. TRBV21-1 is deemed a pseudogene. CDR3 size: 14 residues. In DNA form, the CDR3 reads TGTGCCAGCAGTCTAGGGGGGGTCCCCTACGAGCAGTACTTC. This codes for CASSLGGVPYEQYF.

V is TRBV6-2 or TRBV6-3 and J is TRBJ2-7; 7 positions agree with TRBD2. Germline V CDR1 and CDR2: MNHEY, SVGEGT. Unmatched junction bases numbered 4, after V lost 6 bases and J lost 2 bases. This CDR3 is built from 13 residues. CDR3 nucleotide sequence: TGTGCCAGCAGCAAACTAGCGACCTACGAGCAGTACGTC. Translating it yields CASSKLATYEQYV.

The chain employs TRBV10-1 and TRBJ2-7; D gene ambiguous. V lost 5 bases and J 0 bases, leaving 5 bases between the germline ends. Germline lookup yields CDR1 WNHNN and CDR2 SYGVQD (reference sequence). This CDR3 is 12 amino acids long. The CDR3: CASSRSSYEQYF. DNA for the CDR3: TGCGCCAGCAGTCGGTCCTCCTACGAGCAGTACTTC.

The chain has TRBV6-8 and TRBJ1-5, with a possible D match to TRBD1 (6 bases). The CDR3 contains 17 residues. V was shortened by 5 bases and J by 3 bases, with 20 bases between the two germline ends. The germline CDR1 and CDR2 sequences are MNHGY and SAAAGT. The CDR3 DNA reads TGTGCCAGCAGTCCCTGGGGGGGGCAGGGTGACAATCAGCCCCAGCATTTT. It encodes CASSPWGGQGDNQPQHF.

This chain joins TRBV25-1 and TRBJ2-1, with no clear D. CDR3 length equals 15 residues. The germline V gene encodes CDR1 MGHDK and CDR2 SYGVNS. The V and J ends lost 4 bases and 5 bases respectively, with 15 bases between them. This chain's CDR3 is CASSGGLRRNNEQFF. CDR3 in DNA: TGTGCCAGCAGTGGCGGCTTGCGGCGGAACAATGAGCAGTTCTTC.